This TCR beta chain originates from a study of identical twins. This clonotype came up a few times. Its antigen is undetermined. V shed 6 bases and J shed 0 bases, with 17 bases lying between them. There are 16 residues in the CDR3. TCRdb re-analysed the 5' RACE reads in MiXCR, keeping a single row per CDR3 protein. The sample contains some 1,700,000 distinct CDR3 sequences, more than 30% of which appear only once. General study points: Analyses of zero insertions could, in part, be confounded by invariant MAIT and iNKT cells. Compared with models, monozygotic twins showed more out-of-frame TCR alpha sharing.

This chain uses TRBV12-3 or TRBV12-4 with TRBJ1-1, with D possibly matching TRBD1 (6 bases). Sequencing used cord blood. The source of this sequence is a newborn girl in good health. The CDR3 reads CASSYPTGQLNTEAFF. In DNA, the CDR3 is TGTGCCAGCAGCTACCCGACCGGACAGTTGAACACTGAAGCTTTCTTT.